These 21 T cell receptor beta chains share one sample of origin, sequenced in a study of technical replicates of blood from a handful of donors. Profiling relied on immunoSEQ multiplex PCR, and the TCRdb table lists in-frame clones only, not all of them. The sample holds roughly 72,000 clones, approximately 93% seen once. The sequencing sample was made of T cells isolated from PBMCs. The source is a human donor in good health.

The V call is TRBV9, the J call TRBJ2-1; tentative D call: TRBD2 (6 bases). The germline V and J ends were trimmed by 1 base and 10 bases, with 9 bases remaining between them. CDR3 length: 12 amino acids. Germline values: CDR1 SGDLS, CDR2 YYNGEE. The CDR3: CASSVRRGEQFF. Written as DNA, the CDR3 is TGTGCCAGCAGCGTAAGGCGGGGCGAGCAGTTCTTC.

The CDR3 nucleotides read TGTGCCAGCAGTACCTCCGGGACTAGCGGCACAGATACGCAGTATTTT. This codes for CASSTSGTSGTDTQYF. The chain is built from TRBV28 and TRBJ2-3; 10 positions agree with TRBD2. Germline values: CDR1 MDHEN, CDR2 SYDVKM. CDR3 length equals 16 residues. V gave up 5 bases and J gave up 1 base; unmatched junction bases: 6. The full variable domain, in which reference TRBV28 and TRBJ2-3 provide the parts outside the CDR3, is DVKVTQSSRYLVKRTGEKVFLECVQDMDHENMFWYRQDPGLGLRLIYFSYDVKMKEKGDIPEGYSVSREKKERFSLILESASTNQTSMYLCASSTSGTSGTDTQYFGPGTRLTVL.

V gene TRBV29-1 combines with J gene TRBJ1-1; 9 bases are a match to TRBD1. The germline CDR1 and CDR2 sequences are SQVTM and ANQGSEA. Unmatched junction bases numbered 9, after V lost 4 bases and J lost 3 bases. The CDR3 has 15 residues. CDR3 DNA sequence: TGCAGCGTTGGCCGTTGGACAGGGGAGTACACTGAAGCTTTCTTT. It codes for CSVGRWTGEYTEAFF.

V usage is TRBV5-8 and J usage is TRBJ2-7, with 8 positions matching TRBD2. The CDR3 totals 17 residues. Trimming took 1 base from V and 7 from J; bases not matched to a gene: 16. The germline CDR1 and CDR2 sequences are SGHTS and YDEGEE. The CDR3 loop reads CASSLNWAGGQVLEQYF. DNA of the CDR3: TGTGCCAGCAGCTTGAATTGGGCGGGAGGCCAAGTCTTGGAGCAGTACTTC.

V usage is TRBV4-1 and J usage is TRBJ1-2; D gene ambiguous. The CDR3 runs to 15 residues. Germline V gives CDR1 MGHRA, CDR2 YSYEKL. V lost 0 bases and J lost 2, with 10 bases in between. CDR3 in amino acids: CASSQDWYSNYGYTF. CDR3 DNA: TGCGCCAGCAGCCAAGATTGGTACAGCAACTATGGCTACACCTTC.

The rearrangement joins TRBV27 to TRBJ2-7, with D possibly matching TRBD1 (5 bases). The CDR3 length is 16 residues. The germline V gene has CDR1 MNHEY and CDR2 SMNVEV (reference sequence). The ends were cut back, 4 bases at V and 6 bases at J, with 22 bases in the middle. In nucleotides, the CDR3 is TGTGCCAGCAGTTCTCCCGTCAGGGATTCTCGCCCCGAGCAGTACTTC. Encoded protein: CASSSPVRDSRPEQYF.

V usage is TRBV5-8 and J usage is TRBJ1-2; no reliable D call. This CDR3 has 14 residues. Germline assignment: CDR1 SGHTS and CDR2 YDEGEE. The V end lost 0 bases, the J end lost 5 bases, and 11 bases lay between the germline ends. CDR3 sequence: CASSLALRSYGYTF. The CDR3 DNA sequence: TGTGCCAGCAGCTTGGCATTACGGTCTTATGGCTACACCTTC.

This clone was seen a handful of times. The chain has TRBV6-5 and TRBJ2-7, with D tentatively TRBD2 (7 bases). Germline-derived CDR1 and CDR2 are MNHEY and SVGAGI. The CDR3 consists of 15 residues. Trimming took 8 bases from V and 7 from J, leaving 24 bases between them. The CDR3 loop is CASRGPGTGGQEQYF. The CDR3 bases are TGTGCCAGCCGTGGACCCGGGACGGGGGGACAAGAGCAGTACTTC.

The chain carries TRBV2 and TRBJ2-7; D unclear. CDR1 SNHLY and CDR2 FYNNEI come from the germline V gene. V lost 3 bases and J lost 0, with 6 bases in between. The CDR3 runs 13 residues. In nucleotides, the CDR3 is TGTGCCAGCAGTGACCGGAGCTCCTACGAGCAGTACTTC. Translation: CASSDRSSYEQYF.

The chain has TRBV14 and TRBJ2-1, with a possible D match to TRBD2 (5 bases). This CDR3 is 13 amino acids long. V lost 1 base and J lost 10, with 11 bases in between. Germline lookup yields CDR1 SGHDN and CDR2 FVKESK. CDR3 region: CASSQVRGTEQFF. As DNA, the CDR3 is TGTGCCAGCAGCCAAGTACGGGGAACAGAGCAGTTCTTC.

The chain combines TRBV7-3 with TRBJ2-1, with 7 nucleotides matching TRBD2. The CDR3 has 17 amino acids. Trimming at V came to 2 bases and at J to 6 bases, leaving 13 bases not matched to a gene. Germline assignment: CDR1 SGHTA and CDR2 FQGTGA. The CDR3 region is CASSLSISGEGANEQFF. CDR3 nucleotide sequence: TGTGCCAGCAGCTTATCCATTTCGGGGGAGGGCGCCAATGAGCAGTTCTTC. The full variable domain, its missing parts supplied by reference TRBV7-3 and TRBJ2-1, is GAGVSQTPSNKVTEKGKYVELRCDPISGHTALYWYRQSLGQGPEFLIYFQGTGAADDSGLPNDRFFAVRPEGSVSTLKIQRTERGDSAVYLCASSLSISGEGANEQFFGPGTRLTVL.

The J gene is TRBJ2-2, the V gene TRBV18; a possible D gene is TRBD1 (5 bases). The germline V gene encodes CDR1 KGHSH and CDR2 LQKENI. The V end was cut by 2 bases, the J end by 4 bases, with 14 bases between. The CDR3 covers 16 residues. CDR3 DNA: TGTGCCAGCTCACCAGCACAGGCGTCGACCACCGGGGAGCTGTTTTTT. Its protein product is CASSPAQASTTGELFF.

The chain carries TRBV2 and TRBJ1-2; D is perhaps TRBD1 (5 bases). Germline CDR1 reads SNHLY; CDR2 reads FYNNEI. This CDR3 is built from 14 residues. Deletions cut 10 bases from V and 1 base from J, with 16 bases between. CDR3 amino acids: CAKPRDGSNYGYTF. The CDR3 DNA reads TGTGCCAAACCTAGGGACGGGAGTAACTATGGCTACACCTTC.

This chain joins TRBV4-1 and TRBJ2-5; 9 bases fit TRBD1. Trimming at V came to 5 bases and at J to 5 bases, leaving 3 bases not matched to a gene. CDR1 is MGHRA, CDR2 YSYEKL, per germline. This CDR3 comprises 13 residues. CDR3 loop: CASSDRGGETQYF. In nucleotides, the CDR3 is TGCGCCAGCAGCGACAGGGGGGGGGAGACCCAGTACTTC.

The chain links TRBV4-1 to TRBJ2-7; 10 bases align to TRBD2. V lost 1 base to trimming and J lost 1 base; unmatched junction nucleotides: 4. This CDR3 spans 16 amino acids. The germline V gene encodes CDR1 MGHRA and CDR2 YSYEKL. As DNA, the CDR3 is TGCGCCAGCAGCCAAGCGGCTAGCGGGAGATCCTACGAGCAGTACTTC. Translated: CASSQAASGRSYEQYF.

V is TRBV5-4 and J is TRBJ2-7; weak D call: TRBD2 (5 bases). V lost 0 bases to trimming and J lost 2 bases, with 12 bases between them. The CDR3 length is 15 residues. Germline V gene lookup returns CDR1 SGHNT and CDR2 YYREEE (reference sequence). The CDR3 DNA sequence: TGTGCCAGCAGCTTGGGGGGAGAAACCCCCTACGAGCAGTACTTC. This encodes CASSLGGETPYEQYF.

This chain connects TRBV5-4 to TRBJ2-7; 7 bases line up with TRBD2. The germline gives CDR1 SGHNT, CDR2 YYREEE (reference sequence). The ends lost 4 bases at V and 0 bases at J; junction bases unmatched: 1. This CDR3 region has 13 residues. The CDR3 DNA follows: TGTGCCAGCAGCCGGACTAGCTCCTACGAGCAGTACTTC. The encoded protein is CASSRTSSYEQYF. Drawing the rest from reference TRBV5-4 and TRBJ2-7, the complete variable domain is ETGVTQSPTHLIKTRGQQVTLRCSSQSGHNTVSWYQQALGQGPQFIFQYYREEENGRGNFPPRFSGLQFPNYSSELNVNALELDDSALYLCASSRTSSYEQYFGPGTRLTVT.

V gene TRBV4-2 combines with J gene TRBJ2-1; no firm D call. The V and J ends lost 1 base and 8 bases respectively, with 15 bases between them. Germline V gene data show CDR1 as LGHNA and CDR2 as YNFKEQ. The CDR3 runs 15 residues. CDR3 amino acids: CASSQGNSHADEQFF. Here the CDR3 DNA reads TGTGCCAGCAGCCAAGGTAACAGCCACGCCGATGAGCAGTTCTTC.

The genes are TRBV15 and TRBJ2-7; D is uncertain. The CDR3 runs to 11 residues. Germline V CDR1 and CDR2: LNHNV, YYDKDF (reference sequence). Trimming pared 4 bases from V and 7 bases from J, leaving 8 bases between. The CDR3 here is CATSTYLEQYF. The CDR3 DNA reads TGTGCCACCAGCACGTACTTAGAGCAGTACTTC. The full variable domain, with the rest looked up from reference TRBV15 and TRBJ2-7, is DAMVIQNPRYQVTQFGKPVTLSCSQTLNHNVMYWYQQKSSQAPKLLFHYYDKDFNNEADTPDNFQSRRPNTSFCFLDIRSPGLGDTAMYLCATSTYLEQYFGPGTRLTVT.

The rearrangement joins TRBV5-1 to TRBJ1-1; tentative D call: TRBD1 (5 bases). Germline CDR1 is SGHRS and CDR2 is YFSETQ. The CDR3 has 13 amino acids. Trimming removed 4 bases from V and 1 base from J, with 8 bases in between. CDR3 in amino acids: CASSTGGNTEAFF. The CDR3, as DNA: TGCGCCAGCAGCACGGGGGGGAACACTGAAGCTTTCTTT.

Concerning this clone: The junction shows a germline mismatch at one end, possibly a read error. The V and J genes are TRBV7-7 and TRBJ2-7; 7 nucleotides line up with TRBD2. The germline V gene has CDR1 SSHAT and CDR2 FNYEAQ (reference sequence). This CDR3 comprises 13 residues. CDR3 sequence reads: CASSFSSGYEQYF. CDR3 nucleotide sequence: TGTGCTAGCAGCTTCTCTAGCGGCTACGAGCAGTACTTC.